This TCR beta chain was identified in a study of blood T cell repertoires in COVID-19. The overall study: Donors in the United States, Italy and Spain gave samples during acute or convalescent COVID-19. Sample material is recorded as cDNA or gDNA derived from T cells, B-cell-depleted T cells, or PBMCs.

Per the study methods: Estimation of nucleated cell counts was performed using reference gene primer amplification. Here immunoSEQ multiplex PCR was the method, and the copy in TCRdb shows in-frame clones only, minus some. Clone size and the V and J calls come from that table; the DNA yielded D and trimming. The sample has 200,000 to 250,000 clones, around 91% seen once. Sequencing was done on a sample of peripheral blood. The source of this sequence is a woman aged 40 to 49 with acute or convalescent COVID-19.

The CDR3 nucleotides read TGCAGCGTTGCAGGTTCGACAGGGTCGACTGGCTACACCTTC. It codes for CSVAGSTGSTGYTF. This chain connects TRBV29-1 to TRBJ1-2, with 7 bases lining up with TRBD1. The CDR3 contains 14 residues. CDR1 and CDR2 (germline): SQVTM, ANQGSEA. Unmatched junction bases numbered 12, after V lost 4 bases and J lost 7 bases.